Shown below are 20 T cell receptor beta chains from a single sample sequenced in a study of tumor and adjacent non-tumor tissue in lung cancer. A modified ARM-PCR protocol with three rounds of nested PCR amplified TCRbeta. TCRdb processed the multiplex PCR reads anew with MiXCR; each CDR3 protein has one entry. The repertoire holds 60,000 to 85,000 distinct CDR3 sequences, over 80% seen once, with 13% in the top ten. RNA was extracted from bulk tissue without any cell sorting. Specimen: lung tumor tissue. These receptor sequences come from a woman aged 45-60 years with non-small cell lung cancer.

This clonotype is categorized as medium-sized (0.01 to 0.1%). The rearrangement links TRBV28 to TRBJ1-3; D gene unclear. Germline loops: CDR1 MDHEN, CDR2 SYDVKM. The ends were cut back, 4 bases at V and 0 bases at J, with 4 bases in the middle. CDR3 length: 13 residues. The CDR3 is CASSWDSGNTIYF. The CDR3 DNA reads as TGTGCCAGCAGTTGGGACTCTGGAAACACCATATATTTT.

This clonotype was seen just once. The CDR3 does not close with the conserved phenylalanine or tryptophan, likely indicating a read error. The chain is built from TRBV11-1 and TRBJ2-3, with TRBD2 matching 12 bases. The CDR3 is 18 amino acids. Germline CDR1 reads SGHAT; CDR2 reads FQDESV (reference sequence). The CDR3 spells CVSTFGLAGLKSTDTQYY. The DNA of the CDR3 is TGTGTCAGCACCTTTGGACTAGCGGGATTAAAAAGCACAGATACGCAGTATTAT.

With regard to this clonotype: The junction shows a germline mismatch at one end, possibly a read error. This chain connects TRBV6-2 or TRBV6-3 to TRBJ2-7; D not resolved. There are 15 residues in the CDR3. In germline, CDR1 is MNHEY, CDR2 SVGEGT. CDR3 residues: CASTPGYSKYYEQQF. The CDR3, as DNA: TGTGCCAGCACCCCCGGGTACTCAAAGTACTACGAGCAGCAGTTC.

This clonotype was observed a handful of times. The genes are TRBV20-1 and TRBJ2-7; tentative D call: TRBD2 (5 bases). Germline CDR1 DFQATT, CDR2 SNEGSKA (reference sequence). V shed 4 bases and J shed 7 bases, with 14 bases lying between them. CDR3 length equals 12 residues. The DNA for the CDR3 is TGCAGTGCTAACGGGAAGGCCAAGGAGCAGTACTTC. Protein product: CSANGKAKEQYF.

As concerns this clonotype: At one end, the junction sequence differs from germline, possibly due to a read error. The chain combines TRBV5-6 with TRBJ1-1, with D uncertain. The CDR3 has 14 residues. Germline CDR1 is SGHDT and CDR2 is YYEEEE. CDR3 DNA: TGTGCCAGCAGCTTGTCTTTGTCCAGGCGGGAAGCTTCCTTT. Protein: CASSLSLSRREASF.

A remark on this clonotype: Given the absence of the conserved phenylalanine or tryptophan at the CDR3 end, a read error is likely. The chain links TRBV6-1 to TRBJ1-2, with a possible D match to TRBD1 (6 bases). Germline CDR1 and CDR2: MNHNS and SASEGT. V lost 6 bases, J lost 7 bases, and 15 bases lay in between. This CDR3 region has 13 residues. CDR3 region: CASSPDSGLGYTI. For the CDR3, the DNA is TGTGCCAGCAGCCCGGACAGTGGTCTTGGCTACACCATC.

This clonotype showed up just a few times. With a much larger clone just one base away, this may be a read error. V and J are TRBV10-3 and TRBJ1-1; D call uncertain. CDR1 is ENHRY and CDR2 is SYGVKD in the germline V gene. The CDR3 covers 13 residues. In DNA, the CDR3 is TGTGCCATCAGTGAGGCCCCGAACACTGGAGCTTTCTTT. Protein: CAISEAPNTGAFF.

Regarding this clonotype: Its ends do not fully match the called genes, so a read error is possible. The chain uses TRBV11-2 and TRBJ2-1; 10 bases agree with TRBD2. Germline-derived CDR1 and CDR2 are SGHAT and FQNNGV. The CDR3 runs to 15 residues. CDR3 sequence reads: CANSFIAGGGIGQFF. The CDR3 nucleotides read TGTGCCAACAGCTTTATAGCGGGAGGAGGCATTGGGCAGTTCTTC.

Details on this clonotype: The junction and the germline gene differ at one end; a read error may be behind it. The CDR3 sequence is CASSQEGGPDTDTQYF. DNA for the CDR3: TGCGCCAGCAGCCAAGAGGGGGGGCCAGACACAGATACACAGTATTTT. This sequence joins TRBV4-1 and TRBJ2-3, with TRBD2 as a possible D gene (7 bases). This CDR3 spans 16 amino acids. CDR1 MGHRA and CDR2 YSYEKL come from the germline V gene.

Concerning this clonotype itself: The junction departs from germline at one end; a sequencing error may be responsible. The CDR3 bases are TGCAGTGCTATTAACCCACTGAACACCTGGGAGTTGTTTTTC. It specifies CSAINPLNTWELFF. V gene TRBV20-1 combines with J gene TRBJ2-2; D may be TRBD2 (5 bases). This CDR3 is 14 amino acids long. CDR1 and CDR2 (germline): DFQATT, SNEGSKA (reference sequence).

V and J are TRBV6-2 or TRBV6-3 and TRBJ1-6, with TRBD1 as a possible D gene (5 bases). This CDR3 is built from 13 residues. Germline V gene sequence: CDR1 MNHEY, CDR2 SVGEGT. The CDR3 sequence: CASLGQNNSPLHF. DNA of the CDR3: TGTGCAAGTTTGGGGCAAAATAATTCACCCCTCCACTTT.

This clonotype was counted ten times or more. A junction end diverges from the germline sequence, so it may reflect a read error. The chain couples TRBV24-1 to TRBJ2-1; 11 nucleotides agree with TRBD2. The CDR3 runs 17 residues. The germline V gene has CDR1 KGHDR and CDR2 SFDVKD. CDR3 sequence: CATGDGARSGGGNEQFF. CDR3 DNA: TGTGCCACCGGTGATGGGGCTCGTAGCGGGGGGGGCAATGAGCAGTTCTTC.

This clonotype was recorded once. The chain joins TRBV29-1 to TRBJ2-6, with no clear D. Trimming pared 7 bases from V and 0 bases from J, leaving 7 bases between. The CDR3 totals 13 residues. Germline V gene sequence: CDR1 SQVTM, CDR2 ANQGSEA. The CDR3 loop is CSADISGANVLTF. Here the CDR3 DNA reads TGCAGCGCCGACATCTCTGGGGCCAACGTCCTGACTTTC. Variable domain in full (rest from reference TRBV29-1 and TRBJ2-6): SAVISQKPSRDICQRGTSLTIQCQVDSQVTMMFWYRQQPGQSLTLIATANQGSEATYESGFVIDKFPISRPNLTFSTLTVSNMSPEDSSIYLCSADISGANVLTFGAGSRLTVL.

In the case of this clonotype: The germline gene is not matched at one end of the junction; a read error may be the cause. V and J are TRBV29-1 and TRBJ2-2; D may be TRBD1 or TRBD2 (6 bases each). The V gene's germline CDR1 is SQVTM and CDR2 ANQGSEA. The CDR3 is 14 amino acids. This CDR3 reads CNVGGGMDSGELFF. The CDR3, as DNA: TGCAACGTTGGTGGAGGGATGGACAGCGGGGAGCTGTTTTTT.

Comment on this clonotype: Its ends do not fully match the called genes, so a read error is possible. V usage is TRBV29-1 and J usage is TRBJ2-5; a weak D match, TRBD1 (6 bases). There are 13 residues in the CDR3. Germline assignment: CDR1 SQVTM and CDR2 ANQGSEA. CDR3 sequence: CRAREQGQETQYF. DNA for the CDR3: TGCAGAGCTAGGGAACAGGGACAAGAGACCCAGTACTTT.

This clonotype is categorized as large. The chain recombines TRBV11-1 with TRBJ2-1, with D tentatively TRBD2 (5 bases). V was trimmed by 1 base and J by 3 bases, leaving 10 bases between them. CDR1 is SGHAT and CDR2 is FQDESV in the germline V gene (reference sequence). This CDR3 is 15 amino acids long. In DNA form, the CDR3 reads TGTGCCAGCAGCTTAGGGTGGGAGAGCTACAATGAGCAGTTCTTC. This encodes CASSLGWESYNEQFF. Using reference TRBV11-1 and TRBJ2-1 for the parts outside the CDR3, the full variable domain is EAEVAQSPRYKITEKSQAVAFWCDPISGHATLYWYRQILGQGPELLVQFQDESVVDDSQLPKDRFSAERLKGVDSTLKIQPAELGDSAMYLCASSLGWESYNEQFFGPGTRLTVL.

In the case of this clonotype: One end of the junction does not line up with germline, which may come from a read error. V is TRBV4-3 and J is TRBJ2-3; 7 bases line up with TRBD1. The CDR3 length is 14 residues. Germline-derived CDR1 and CDR2 are LGHNA and YSLEER. CDR3 in DNA: TGCACCAGCAGCCAAAGTGACAGGGCAGATATGCAGTATTTT. It encodes CTSSQSDRADMQYF.

Details on this clonotype: One end of the junction does not line up with germline, which may come from a read error. The chain combines TRBV20-1 with TRBJ1-6; TRBD1 might be the D (6 bases). The CDR3 is 15 amino acids. Germline CDR1 is DFQATT and CDR2 is SNEGSKA (reference sequence). The CDR3 spells CSVAPEGGRNSPLHF. In DNA form, the CDR3 reads TGTAGTGTTGCCCCGGAAGGGGGGAGAAATTCACCCCTCCACTTT.

Points on this clonotype: Since no conserved phenylalanine or tryptophan closes the CDR3, a read error is the likely cause. The rearrangement uses TRBV29-1 and TRBJ2-5; no firm D call. V gave up 3 bases and J gave up 2 bases, with 10 bases separating them. CDR1 and CDR2 from the germline V gene are SQVTM and ANQGSEA. The CDR3 runs to 13 residues. CDR3 DNA: TGCAGCGTTGATTTCGGTAGTCAAGAGACCCAGTACTCC. It translates to CSVDFGSQETQYS.

Comment on this clonotype: This CDR3 fails to terminate in the conserved phenylalanine or tryptophan, so it likely reflects a read error. The CDR3 DNA reads as TGCGCCAGCAGGGATCAGAACACTGAAGCTTTCATT. Translated, it gives CASRDQNTEAFI. V is TRBV10-2 and J is TRBJ1-1; no firm D call. V was trimmed by 6 bases and J by 1 base, leaving 6 bases between them. CDR3 length: 12 amino acids. CDR1 is WSHSY, CDR2 SAAADI, per germline.